This T cell receptor (beta chain) stems from a study of post-analysis software for immune sequencing data. TCR beta cDNA libraries included unique molecular identifiers. T cells numbering about 1 to 10 million gave rise to roughly 550,000 cDNA molecules. MiXCR was run by TCRdb on the PCR reads, yielding one entry per CDR3 protein. The sample records roughly 600,000 distinct CDR3 sequences, roughly 46% being singletons. CDR3 length equals 13 residues. V lost 3 bases, J lost 4 bases, and 9 bases lay in between. Findings of the study overall: Comparison with controls showed significantly lower normalized Chao1 diversity in multiple sclerosis patients. Patients carried a few TRBV segments more frequently than controls did, and TRBV5-6, TRBV5-1 and TRBV20-1 were among them.

Concerning this clonotype itself: Its antigen is undetermined.

The chain carries TRBV12-3 or TRBV12-4 and TRBJ2-5; D remains unclear. The sample was blood. This TCR came from a girl aged 10 to 17 with multiple sclerosis. The CDR3 sequence is CASSFQVRETQYF. The CDR3 nucleotides are TGTGCCAGCAGTTTCCAGGTTCGAGAGACCCAGTACTTC.